This T cell receptor beta chain was captured in a study of PD-1 blockade in classical Hodgkin lymphoma. Turning to the study itself: Patients were administered nivolumab (3 mg/kg intravenously) every 2 weeks. General study results and limits: TCR diversity in CD4+, not CD8+, cells rose significantly by C4D1. According to reports, newly diagnosed patients had lower baseline TCR diversity than healthy donors, and relapsed/refractory patients had lower baseline TCR diversity still. Exclusion covered patients beginning nivolumab under 1 year post-ASCT.

Brentuximab vedotin exposure varied among the patients, all of whom had relapsed after autologous stem cell transplantation. As regards this clone: Its antigen is as yet unknown.

This CDR3 contains 14 residues. The germline CDR1 and CDR2 sequences are MNHEY and SVGAGI. Trimming removed 3 bases at V and 1 base at J, with 9 bases between. The table came from immunoSEQ multiplex PCR; TCRdb's copy has only in-frame clones and leaves some out. This sample has around 150,000 clones, with approximately 80% found just once. This material consisted of peripheral blood mononuclear cells (PBMCs), taken before the second cycle of nivolumab. This sequence was found in a human donor with classical Hodgkin lymphoma. V is TRBV6-5 and J is TRBJ2-5; D tentatively fits TRBD1 or TRBD2 (5 bases each). This CDR3 is CASSYGGFQETQYF. CDR3 coding DNA: TGTGCCAGCAGTTATGGGGGTTTCCAAGAGACCCAGTACTTC.